These 5 T cell receptor beta chains originate from one sample sequenced in a study of tumor-infiltrating lymphocytes in oesophageal squamous cell carcinoma. TCRdb passed the PCR reads through MiXCR, listing each CDR3 protein once. The sample lists nearly 9,000 distinct CDR3 sequences, 60% to 70% occurring once. Source material: esophageal tumor tissue. These receptors were obtained from a female donor with esophageal squamous cell carcinoma.

CDR3 loop: CASSQGRNSGANVLTF. For the CDR3, the DNA is TGTGCCAGCAGCCAAGGACGCAATTCTGGGGCCAACGTCCTGACTTTC. The chain couples TRBV7-6 to TRBJ2-6; D uncertain. Trimming took 5 bases from V and 1 from J, leaving 12 bases between them. CDR1 and CDR2 (germline): SGHVS, FNYEAQ. The CDR3 has 16 amino acids.

This chain uses TRBV6-1 with TRBJ2-5, with 8 bases lining up with TRBD1. The J call may be mistaken, given a closer DNA end match to TRBJ2-7. The CDR3 covers 15 residues. CDR1 is MNHNS, CDR2 SASEGT, per germline. CDR3: CASSFATGVNYEQYF. As DNA, the CDR3 is TGTGCCAGCAGTTTCGCGACAGGGGTAAACTACGAGCAGTACTTC.

The rearrangement links TRBV7-6 to TRBJ1-5, with unresolved D. The V and J ends lost 2 bases and 6 bases respectively, with 8 bases between them. This CDR3 spans 13 amino acids. Germline CDR1 reads SGHVS; CDR2 reads FNYEAQ. Here the CDR3 DNA reads TGTGCCAGCAGCTTACGGTTGGGTCAGCCCCAGCATTTT. Its protein product is CASSLRLGQPQHF.

This rearrangement joins TRBV6-1 to TRBJ2-4; D unclear. The J call may be faulty, since TRBJ1-2 better matches the DNA end. Looked up from germline, CDR1 is MNHNS and CDR2 is SASEGT. The length of the CDR3 is 13 residues. CDR3 protein: CASSGSVASGYTF. CDR3 DNA sequence: TGTGCCAGCAGTGGTTCGGTCGCTTCAGGCTACACCTTC.

The chain recombines TRBV6-7 with TRBJ2-7; TRBD1 is a possible D gene (5 bases). The J call is doubtful: the DNA matches TRBJ1-2 better. TRBV6-7 is an ORF, and what it does is uncertain. CDR3 length: 11 residues. The DNA for the CDR3 is TGTGCCAGCGGGGGTAACTATGGCTACACCTTC. As protein: CASGGNYGYTF.